Presented here are 29 T cell receptor beta chains from one specimen sequenced in a study of monozygotic twins with inflammatory bowel disease (dated by TCRdb to between 2017 and 2020). Library construction relied on 5' RACE. This sample was sequenced with an Illumina HiSeq 2500. TCRdb reprocessed the reads and lists each CDR3 protein sequence as a single entry, with no DNA. This sample's records show 350,000 to 550,000 distinct CDR3 sequences. Around 2.4% of the sample is in the top ten clones. Sample: blood. The receptor set was obtained from a human donor with ulcerative colitis or Crohn's disease, or a healthy co-twin of an affected twin (not recorded which).

This CDR3 reads CASSLVGDNYGYTF. The chain carries TRBV5-1 and TRBJ1-2. The CDR3 contains 14 residues. Germline-derived CDR1 and CDR2 are SGHRS and YFSETQ.

V and J are TRBV7-2 and TRBJ2-7; the D call from TCRdb, TRBD1, cannot be confirmed without DNA. The CDR3 runs to 15 residues. Germline-derived CDR1 and CDR2 are SGHTA and FQGNSA. CDR3 loop: CASSLVGGWTYEQYF.

The chain has TRBV11-3 and TRBJ2-1. The CDR3 contains 14 residues. From germline, CDR1 is SGHNT and CDR2 YENEEA. CDR3 in amino acids: CASSLSVVYNEQFF.

The chain carries TRBV5-5 and TRBJ2-7; TCRdb calls TRBD2, which cannot be checked without DNA. This CDR3 spans 15 amino acids. Germline CDR1 SGHKS, CDR2 YYEKEE (reference sequence). The CDR3 is CASSRLAGGSYEQYF.

The chain is built from TRBV19 and TRBJ2-3; TCRdb names TRBD2, which stays unverified in the absence of DNA. The germline V gene encodes CDR1 LNHDA and CDR2 SQIVND (reference sequence). This CDR3 comprises 17 residues. CDR3 sequence reads: CASSISGSGSGTDTQYF.

This rearrangement joins TRBV6-1 to TRBJ2-6; absent DNA, TCRdb's TRBD1 call cannot be checked. Germline CDR1 MNHNS, CDR2 SASEGT. CDR3 length: 16 amino acids. CDR3 sequence: CASSTPEISGANVLTF.

This chain connects TRBV7-9 to TRBJ2-1; no DNA is available, so the TRBD1 call from TCRdb remains unchecked. CDR3 length equals 16 residues. The germline CDR1 and CDR2 sequences are SEHNR and FQNEAQ (reference sequence). CDR3 region: CASSLRQGAIYNEQFF.

The rearrangement links TRBV7-8 to TRBJ2-2; TCRdb's D gene call, TRBD1, goes unchecked for lack of DNA. The germline CDR1 and CDR2 sequences are SGHVS and FQNEAQ. The CDR3 contains 13 residues. CDR3: CASSQPGVGELFF.

The CDR3 is CASGLGLAGTYEQYF. The chain has TRBV12-5 and TRBJ2-7; TCRdb picks TRBD2, but there is no DNA to check that call. Germline V lookup: CDR1 LGHNT, CDR2 FRNRAP. This CDR3 has 15 amino acids.

The rearrangement uses TRBV30 and TRBJ1-6; the TCRdb D gene call, TRBD1, has no DNA to confirm it. This CDR3 has 13 residues. Per germline, CDR1 GTSNPN and CDR2 SVGIG (reference sequence). Here the CDR3 reads CACLTLGASPLHF.

The J gene is TRBJ2-2, the V gene TRBV12-3 or TRBV12-4; TCRdb's D gene call, TRBD1, goes unchecked for lack of DNA. This CDR3 has 14 residues. CDR3 loop: CAISQGWDTGELFF.

The genes are TRBV7-2 and TRBJ2-7; TCRdb selects TRBD2, and the lack of DNA leaves this call unchecked. This CDR3 contains 13 residues. Germline V gives CDR1 SGHTA, CDR2 FQGNSA. The CDR3 reads CASSRQPQSEQYF.

The chain links TRBV7-2 to TRBJ1-1. The V gene's germline CDR1 is SGHTA and CDR2 FQGNSA. This CDR3 has 14 amino acids. This CDR3 reads CASSLEKGFTEAFF.

V gene TRBV5-1 combines with J gene TRBJ2-2. The length of the CDR3 is 13 residues. Germline lookup yields CDR1 SGHRS and CDR2 YFSETQ. The CDR3 region is CASSLEGSGELFF.

CDR3 sequence: CASSLHEDYGYTF. The J gene is TRBJ1-2, the V gene TRBV5-1. CDR1 is SGHRS and CDR2 is YFSETQ in the germline V gene. There are 13 residues in the CDR3.

The CDR3: CASSHVGRGTYEQYF. The rearrangement uses TRBV3-1 and TRBJ2-7; TCRdb proposes TRBD1, but this gene call is untestable without DNA. The CDR3 length is 15 residues. CDR1 is LGHDT and CDR2 is YNNKEL in the germline V gene (reference sequence).

This chain joins TRBV7-9 and TRBJ2-1. Germline V gives CDR1 SEHNR, CDR2 FQNEAQ (reference sequence). The CDR3 spans 13 residues. The CDR3 spells CASSLEGYGEQFF.

The rearrangement joins TRBV28 to TRBJ1-2. This CDR3 has 12 amino acids. The germline gives CDR1 MDHEN, CDR2 SYDVKM. The CDR3 region is CASSWGGDGYTF.

The chain links TRBV20-1 to TRBJ2-7; TCRdb gives TRBD1 as the D gene, but with no DNA this cannot be confirmed. This CDR3 contains 14 residues. CDR1 is DFQATT, CDR2 SNEGSKA, per germline (reference sequence). The CDR3 loop reads CSASRTQGAGEQYF.

CDR3 in amino acids: CASSWNRQGVDNEQFF. The chain has TRBV5-1 and TRBJ2-1; TCRdb names TRBD1, which stays unverified in the absence of DNA. The CDR3 runs to 16 residues. Germline lookup yields CDR1 SGHRS and CDR2 YFSETQ.

The chain recombines TRBV7-8 with TRBJ2-7. The CDR3 spans 15 residues. Germline V CDR1 and CDR2: SGHVS, FQNEAQ. CDR3 residues: CASSLDRTSSYEQYF. Full variable domain (missing parts from reference TRBV7-8 and TRBJ2-7): GAGVSQSPRYKVAKRGQDVALRCDPISGHVSLFWYQQALGQGPEFLTYFQNEAQLDKSGLPSDRFFAERPEGSVSTLKIQRTQQEDSAVYLCASSLDRTSSYEQYFGPGTRLTVT.

The chain combines TRBV5-8 with TRBJ2-2; with no DNA, the TCRdb D assignment of TRBD1 cannot be verified. This CDR3 has 16 residues. The germline CDR1 and CDR2 sequences are SGHTS and YDEGEE. The CDR3 protein is CASSSRQGANTGELFF.

The chain employs TRBV5-1 and TRBJ2-7; TCRdb lists TRBD2, though no DNA is available to test this call. The CDR3 loop spans 15 amino acids. Looked up from germline, CDR1 is SGHRS and CDR2 is YFSETQ. CDR3 protein: CASSSGLAGAYEQYF.

The chain combines TRBV5-1 with TRBJ2-3; TCRdb outputs TRBD1, but without DNA this stays unchecked. Germline lookup yields CDR1 SGHRS and CDR2 YFSETQ. CDR3 size: 15 residues. The CDR3 spells CASSSSTGGMHTQYF.

This chain joins TRBV7-2 and TRBJ1-2. The V gene's germline CDR1 is SGHTA and CDR2 FQGNSA. The CDR3 totals 14 residues. The CDR3 spells CASSSGWSRDGYTF. Looking up the rest from reference TRBV7-2 and TRBJ1-2 gives the full variable domain: GAGVSQSPSNKVTEKGKDVELRCDPISGHTALYWYRQSLGQGLEFLIYFQGNSAPDKSGLPSDRFSAERTGGSVSTLTIQRTQQEDSAVYLCASSSGWSRDGYTFGSGTRLTVV.

The chain combines TRBV9 with TRBJ2-5; TCRdb's D gene call, TRBD2, goes unchecked for lack of DNA. The CDR3 contains 16 residues. Germline CDR1 SGDLS, CDR2 YYNGEE. CDR3 protein: CASSKRASGPQETQYF. The full variable domain, with the rest looked up from reference TRBV9 and TRBJ2-5, is DSGVTQTPKHLITATGQRVTLRCSPRSGDLSVYWYQQSLDQGLQFLIQYYNGEERAKGNILERFSAQQFPDLHSELNLSSLELGDSALYFCASSKRASGPQETQYFGPGTRLLVL.

This rearrangement joins TRBV7-9 to TRBJ2-7; the TCRdb D gene call, TRBD2, has no DNA to confirm it. Germline assignment: CDR1 SEHNR and CDR2 FQNEAQ (reference sequence). This CDR3 is built from 17 residues. The CDR3 is CASSLGLAGALGYEQYF.

The rearrangement links TRBV5-4 to TRBJ2-2; checking the TCRdb D call of TRBD2 is not possible without DNA. CDR1 and CDR2 (germline): SGHNT, YYREEE (reference sequence). The CDR3 covers 16 residues. This CDR3 is CASSLGTSGRTGELFF.

The rearrangement uses TRBV20-1 and TRBJ2-5; TCRdb outputs TRBD2, but without DNA this stays unchecked. The CDR3 has 14 residues. Germline CDR1 is DFQATT and CDR2 is SNEGSKA (reference sequence). The CDR3: CSALAGDMVETQYF.